What follows describes a single T cell receptor beta chain. Its target is unknown. Produced via immunoSEQ multiplex PCR; TCRdb's table is partial and in-frame only. The data show roughly 9,900 clones, around nine tenths seen once. This sample was taken from a study of PD-1 blockade in classical Hodgkin lymphoma. Study-wide points: By C4D1, diversity of CD4+ TCRs had risen significantly, whereas that of CD8+ TCRs had not. Newly diagnosed patients and complete responders had comparable diversity at baseline. Before treatment, TCR diversity in newly diagnosed patients was reportedly lower than in healthy donors.

Time point reported: cycle 4 day 1 (C4D1), after 6 weeks of nivolumab. Relapses following autologous stem cell transplantation were seen in all patients, with brentuximab vedotin exposure varying. When best responses were assessed, they were complete response, partial response or progressive disease. Germline trimming cut 1 base from V and 5 bases from J; bases unmatched to any gene: 13. The germline CDR1 and CDR2 sequences are MGHRA and YSYEKL. The CDR3 length is 18 residues. The TCR comes from a human donor with classical Hodgkin lymphoma. The sample was peripheral blood mononuclear cells (PBMCs), taken before the fourth cycle of nivolumab. J is TRBJ2-3 and V is TRBV4-1; 9 nucleotides agree with TRBD2. CDR3 in amino acids: CASSQAGGTSRRIDTQYF. The CDR3 DNA reads as TGCGCCAGCAGCCAAGCCGGGGGGACTAGCAGGAGGATAGATACGCAGTATTTT.